This is a list of T cell receptor beta chains from one sample in a study of cytomegalovirus exposure and HLA in healthy donors. The data were produced by immunoSEQ multiplex PCR, yet TCRdb's version contains in-frame clones alone and is incomplete. The table includes approximately 180,000 clones, roughly 80% detected once. The sequencing input was PBMCs. Receptors originate from a young man in good health and CMV-seronegative. Each CDR3 is given with its conserved first and last residue. D genes are given only for firm matches. Clone sizes are given selectively: once, few, many, or a class where the clone is expanded.

CASSQDRRDTEAFF	TGCGCCAGCAGCCAAGATCGCAGGGACACTGAAGCTTTCTTT	TRBV4-1	TRBJ1-1	-	few
CASSLGGVGDGYTF	TGTGCCAGCAGCTTGGGGGGGGTGGGCGACGGCTACACCTTC	TRBV5-4	TRBJ1-2	-	-
CASSLLGGSEGNEQFF	TGTGCCAGCAGCTTACTGGGGGGGAGTGAGGGCAATGAGCAGTTCTTC	TRBV7-9	TRBJ2-1	TRBD2	-
CASSQWGGRNQPQHF	TGCGCCAGCAGCCAATGGGGAGGGCGGAATCAGCCCCAGCATTTT	TRBV4-3	TRBJ1-5	-	-
CASSRGTDKYEQYF	TGTGCCAGCTCACGTGGGACAGACAAATACGAGCAGTACTTC	TRBV18	TRBJ2-7	TRBD1	-
CASSQEVRVRVNQPQHF	TGCGCCAGCAGCCAAGAGGTCCGCGTCAGGGTCAATCAGCCCCAGCATTTT	TRBV4-1	TRBJ1-5	-	once
CASSLHTSGRYNEQFF	TGTGCCAGCAGCTTACACACTAGCGGGAGGTACAATGAGCAGTTCTTC	TRBV7-2	TRBJ2-1	TRBD2	-
CASSLSGGGANEQFF	TGTGCCAGCAGCCTTAGCGGGGGGGGTGCGAATGAGCAGTTCTTC	TRBV14	TRBJ2-1	TRBD2	few
CASSQMTGVETQYF	TGCGCCAGCAGCCAAATGACAGGGGTAGAGACCCAGTACTTC	TRBV4-1	TRBJ2-5	TRBD1	once
CASSLVGGRGTDTQYF	TGTGCCAGCAGTCTCGTGGGAGGGAGGGGCACAGATACGCAGTATTTT	TRBV28	TRBJ2-3	TRBD2	-
CASSPVPEPSYNEQFF	TGCGCCAGCAGCCCCGTGCCGGAGCCTTCCTACAATGAGCAGTTCTTC	TRBV5-1	TRBJ2-1	-	-
CASSLRSHDTDTQYF	TGTGCCAGCAGTTTACGAAGCCACGACACAGATACGCAGTATTTT	TRBV27	TRBJ2-3	-	-
CASRKGTDNTGELFF	TGTGCCAGTCGGAAAGGGACAGACAACACCGGGGAGCTGTTTTTT	TRBV11-1	TRBJ2-2	TRBD1	once
CAWSARQFSYEQYF	TGTGCCTGGAGTGCCAGACAGTTCTCCTACGAGCAGTACTTC	TRBV30	TRBJ2-7	-	-
CASSGRDTEAFF	TGTGCCAGCTCGGGCAGGGACACTGAAGCTTTCTTT	TRBV18	TRBJ1-1	-	-
CASSKGRGATNEKLFF	TGTGCCAGCAGTAAAGGGCGGGGGGCAACTAATGAAAAACTGTTTTTT	TRBV7-8	TRBJ1-4	-	-
CASSADPGQNYEQYF	TGCGCCAGCTCCGCCGACCCGGGACAGAATTACGAGCAGTACTTC	TRBV5-1	TRBJ2-7	TRBD1	-
CASSFDRVSANTEAFF	TGTGCCAGCAGCTTCGACAGGGTTTCAGCGAACACTGAAGCTTTCTTT	TRBV7-9	TRBJ1-1	TRBD1	-
CASSSGTSGLPYEQYF	TGTGCCAGCAGCTCCGGGACTAGCGGACTACCCTACGAGCAGTACTTC	TRBV7-8	TRBJ2-7	TRBD2	-
CASSAQGSSTEAFF	TGTGCCAGCAGTGCACAGGGCAGCTCAACTGAAGCTTTCTTT	TRBV25-1	TRBJ1-1	-	-
CASSGGFLYEQYF	TGCGCCAGCAGCGGAGGGTTTTTGTACGAGCAGTACTTC	TRBV5-1	TRBJ2-7	-	-
CASSPRGSGAYEQYF	TGTGCCAGCAGCCCCCGGGGTAGCGGGGCCTACGAGCAGTACTTC	TRBV4-2	TRBJ2-7	TRBD2	few
CSVERAEETQYF	TGCAGCGTTGAGCGGGCAGAAGAGACCCAGTACTTC	TRBV29-1	TRBJ2-5	-	-
CASSVATVLAGEETQYF	TGTGCCAGCAGCGTAGCTACTGTCCTAGCGGGGGAAGAGACCCAGTACTTC	TRBV9	TRBJ2-5	TRBD2	-
CASSYSLGREQFF	TGTGCCAGCAGTTACTCACTCGGGAGGGAGCAGTTCTTC	TRBV6-5	TRBJ2-1	TRBD2	-
CASSLGSGAFF	TGTGCCAGCAGCTTAGGCAGCGGGGCTTTCTTT	TRBV7-9	TRBJ1-1	-	-
CASSLGTANYGYTF	TGTGCCAGCAGCTTAGGGACAGCCAACTATGGCTACACCTTC	TRBV5-6	TRBJ1-2	TRBD1	few
CASSYSTGLYEQYF	TGTGCCAGCAGTTACTCGACAGGGTTATACGAGCAGTACTTC	TRBV6-5	TRBJ2-7	TRBD1	-
CASSVEYRGEQYF	TGTGCCAGCAGTGTAGAATATCGAGGCGAGCAGTACTTC	TRBV6-1	TRBJ2-7	-	-
CASSQTAEGTSYEQYF	TGCGCCAGCAGCCAAACTGCAGAGGGGACATCTTACGAGCAGTACTTC	TRBV4-1	TRBJ2-7	-	few
CASSTRHFSYEQYF	TGTGCCAGCAGTACTCGACACTTCTCCTACGAGCAGTACTTC	TRBV6-1	TRBJ2-7	-	-
CASSDSNGTVYEQYF	TGTGCCAGCAGTGACTCTAACGGGACTGTGTACGAGCAGTACTTC	TRBV6-4	TRBJ2-7	-	-
CASRRGLAGVYEQFF	TGTGCCAGCAGACGCGGACTAGCGGGAGTCTATGAGCAGTTCTTC	TRBV6-5	TRBJ2-1	TRBD2	-
CASSHGEGSSPLHF	TGCGCCAGCAGCCATGGCGAGGGTAGTTCACCCCTCCACTTT	TRBV4-1	TRBJ1-6	-	few
CASSSLLGYEQYF	TGTGCCAGCAGTTCCTTGCTAGGCTACGAGCAGTACTTC	TRBV27	TRBJ2-7	-	-
CASRRGGADVNEKLFF	TGTGCCAGCAGGCGAGGGGGCGCAGATGTGAATGAAAAACTGTTTTTT	TRBV28	TRBJ1-4	TRBD1	-
CASSLQGGTETQYF	TGTGCCAGCAGCTTGCAGGGGGGCACAGAGACCCAGTACTTC	TRBV5-4	TRBJ2-5	-	-
CASSGADYSNQPQHF	TGTGCCAGCTCAGGGGCGGACTATAGCAATCAGCCCCAGCATTTT	TRBV18	TRBJ1-5	-	-
CASSPGQGNYGYTF	TGTGCCAGTAGTCCCGGACAGGGGAACTATGGCTACACCTTC	TRBV19	TRBJ1-2	TRBD1	-
CASSYLRTGDSNQPQHF	TGTGCCAGCAGTTACCTCCGGACAGGGGACAGCAATCAGCCCCAGCATTTT	TRBV28	TRBJ1-5	TRBD1	-
CASSLGGATEAFF	TGTGCCAGCAGTTTAGGGGGGGCTACTGAAGCTTTCTTT	TRBV27	TRBJ1-1	-	-
CATSGVTEAFF	TGTGCCACCTCAGGGGTTACTGAAGCTTTCTTT	TRBV19	TRBJ1-1	-	-
CASSTTYAGTRNYEQYF	TGTGCCAGCAGTACTACTTACGCCGGGACAAGGAACTACGAGCAGTACTTC	TRBV28	TRBJ2-7	-	-
CASSLGEGDRVYGYTF	TGTGCCAGCAGCTTGGGTGAGGGGGACAGAGTCTATGGCTACACCTTC	TRBV5-5	TRBJ1-2	TRBD1	-
CASSLKGGRNTEAFF	TGCGCCAGCAGCTTAAAGGGAGGACGGAACACTGAAGCTTTCTTT	TRBV5-1	TRBJ1-1	-	-
CSSSVPDRESNNQPQHF	TGTTCCAGCAGCGTCCCGGACAGGGAAAGTAACAATCAGCCCCAGCATTTT	TRBV7-9	TRBJ1-5	TRBD1	-
CASSLQGPGAYNEQFF	TGTGCCAGCAGTTTACAGGGGCCGGGGGCCTACAATGAGCAGTTCTTC	TRBV6-5	TRBJ2-1	-	-
CASSLSSGSHEQFF	TGCGCCAGCAGCTTGTCTAGCGGGAGCCATGAGCAGTTCTTC	TRBV5-1	TRBJ2-1	TRBD2	-